Listed here are 27 T cell receptor beta chains from one sample, sequenced in a study of cytomegalovirus exposure and HLA in healthy donors. This PCR relied on a set of 60 Vbeta primers and 13 Jbeta primers. Libraries were prepared by immunoSEQ multiplex PCR; TCRdb keeps only in-frame clonotypes and omits some of them. Of about 160,000 clones in the sample, about four fifths were seen once. The sequenced sample was PBMCs. The receptor set was obtained from a man aged 25-45 years in good health and CMV-seronegative.

The gene calls are TRBV10-3 and TRBJ1-2; the match to TRBD1 covers 7 bases. CDR3 length: 13 amino acids. V dropped 0 bases and J dropped 8; count of bases not matched to a gene: 3. CDR1 ENHRY and CDR2 SYGVKD come from the germline V gene. CDR3 DNA sequence: TGTGCCATCAGTGAGTCGACAGGGAGGGGCTACACCTTC. Translating gives CAISESTGRGYTF.

For this clone: Other DNA sequences of this sample code for an identical CDR3. CDR3 nucleotides: TGTGCCAGCAGGATGACAGGGGGGAACAACTATGGCTACACCTTC. It is translated as CASRMTGGNNYGYTF. The chain links TRBV2 to TRBJ1-2; 9 nucleotides match TRBD1. The CDR3 runs 15 residues. Unmatched junction bases numbered 7, after V lost 6 bases and J lost 2 bases. Germline V gene sequence: CDR1 SNHLY, CDR2 FYNNEI. The whole variable domain, filled in from reference TRBV2 and TRBJ1-2, reads EPEVTQTPSHQVTQMGQEVILRCVPISNHLYFYWYRQILGQKVEFLVSFYNNEISEKSEIFDDQFSVERPDGSNFTLKIRSTKLEDSAMYFCASRMTGGNNYGYTFGSGTRLTVV.

This chain connects TRBV6-5 to TRBJ2-5; 8 bases are shared with TRBD2. The J call could be wrong; TRBJ2-7 is a better fit for the DNA end. CDR1 MNHEY and CDR2 SVGAGI come from the germline V gene. The CDR3 has 14 residues. CDR3 DNA sequence: TGTGCCAGCAGTTACTCCGCGGGAGGCGGCGAGCAGTACTTC. This encodes CASSYSAGGGEQYF.

The genes are TRBV19 and TRBJ2-7; 7 bases line up with TRBD2. Germline trimming cut 3 bases from V and 5 bases from J; bases unmatched to any gene: 13. The CDR3 extends over 16 amino acids. The V gene's germline CDR1 is LNHDA and CDR2 SQIVND (reference sequence). CDR3 bases: TGTGCCAGTAGTATTGAGGCCCAAGGACTAGTCCACGAGCAGTACTTC. Translated, it gives CASSIEAQGLVHEQYF.

The rearrangement links TRBV30 to TRBJ1-2; D remains ambiguous. The CDR3 loop spans 14 amino acids. Trimming removed 2 bases at V and 0 bases at J, with 10 bases between. CDR1 GTSNPN and CDR2 SVGIG come from the germline V gene (reference sequence). Here the CDR3 reads CAWSPGGPNYGYTF. For the CDR3, the DNA is TGTGCCTGGAGTCCCGGCGGCCCTAACTATGGCTACACCTTC.

V and J are TRBV23-1 and TRBJ2-5; 10 bases fit TRBD1. TRBV23-1 is an ORF for which the function is uncertain. This CDR3 spans 17 amino acids. The junction had 9 bases not matched to a gene; V was cut back by 0 bases and J by 5 bases. CDR3: CASSQSSGTGAGETQYF. CDR3 bases: TGCGCCAGCAGTCAATCCTCCGGGACAGGGGCAGGTGAGACCCAGTACTTC.

The CDR3 sequence: CASSATPATSGGAYEQYF. CDR3 nucleotide sequence: TGCGCCAGCAGCGCCACGCCAGCGACTAGCGGGGGGGCCTACGAGCAGTACTTC. The genes are TRBV5-1 and TRBJ2-7, with 14 positions matching TRBD2. The CDR3 covers 18 residues. Trimming took 4 bases from V and 2 from J; bases not matched to a gene: 11. The germline CDR1 and CDR2 sequences are SGHRS and YFSETQ.

The chain joins TRBV19 to TRBJ1-5; D ambiguous. From germline, CDR1 is LNHDA and CDR2 SQIVND (reference sequence). Trimming left V 3 bases short and J 3 bases short, with 9 bases between. The CDR3 contains 14 residues. The CDR3 spells CASSMRQHNQPQHF. The CDR3 DNA sequence: TGTGCCAGTAGTATGAGGCAGCACAATCAGCCCCAGCATTTT.

J is TRBJ1-2 and V is TRBV27; the D gene is possibly TRBD1 (6 bases). Looked up from germline, CDR1 is MNHEY and CDR2 is SMNVEV (reference sequence). The CDR3 covers 15 residues. Trimming shortened V by 0 bases and J by 7 bases, and 15 bases separated the two germline ends. CDR3 DNA: TGTGCCAGCAGTTTATCGGGTGGGGGGGCGATTGGCTACACCTTC. Its translation: CASSLSGGGAIGYTF.

J is TRBJ1-1 and V is TRBV7-9, with 7 nucleotides matching TRBD1. Germline V lookup: CDR1 SEHNR, CDR2 FQNEAQ (reference sequence). The V segment lost 2 bases and the J segment 1 base; nucleotides outside the gene matches: 13. The CDR3 sequence is 18 residues long. The CDR3 DNA reads as TGTGCCAGCAGCTTAAAAGGTTGGCAGGGGGTTAGGAACACTGAAGCTTTCTTT. This translates into CASSLKGWQGVRNTEAFF.

In this sample, this clone turned up a few times. The chain joins TRBV4-3 to TRBJ1-4; 8 bases fit TRBD1. V was clipped by 0 bases and J by 5 bases; unmatched bases: 5. The CDR3 sequence is 16 residues long. Per the germline V gene, CDR1 is LGHNA and CDR2 is YSLEER. The DNA of the CDR3 is TGCGCCAGCAGCCAAGATCCCACAGGGGGGAATGAAAAACTGTTTTTT. Translation: CASSQDPTGGNEKLFF.

On this clone: Other DNA sequences of this sample code for an identical CDR3. This chain connects TRBV25-1 to TRBJ1-5; D call uncertain. The CDR3 loop spans 13 amino acids. Germline V lookup: CDR1 MGHDK, CDR2 SYGVNS. Between the trimmed V and J ends, which lost 6 bases and 3 bases, there was a span of 9 bases. The CDR3 bases are TGTGCCAGCAGCTACGGGAACAATCAGCCCCAGCATTTT. Translation gives CASSYGNNQPQHF.

The chain couples TRBV27 to TRBJ2-5; 7 nucleotides line up with TRBD1. TRBJ2-7 explains the end of the DNA better; the J call may be wrong. The CDR3 has 11 amino acids. Germline V CDR1 and CDR2: MNHEY, SMNVEV (reference sequence). The CDR3 DNA sequence: TGTGCCAGCAGAACAGGGGTCGAGCAGTACTTC. It is translated as CASRTGVEQYF.

The chain recombines TRBV9 with TRBJ1-2; a possible D gene is TRBD1 (6 bases). CDR1 is SGDLS and CDR2 is YYNGEE in the germline V gene. This CDR3 region has 13 residues. V gave up 0 bases and J gave up 6 bases, with 9 bases separating them. CDR3: CASSVGEGDGYTF. The CDR3 region has the DNA TGTGCCAGCAGCGTAGGGGAGGGGGATGGCTACACCTTC. Combining the CDR3 with reference TRBV9 and TRBJ1-2 gives the whole variable domain DSGVTQTPKHLITATGQRVTLRCSPRSGDLSVYWYQQSLDQGLQFLIQYYNGEERAKGNILERFSAQQFPDLHSELNLSSLELGDSALYFCASSVGEGDGYTFGSGTRLTVV.

The CDR3 DNA reads as TGTGCCATCAGTGAGTTTAGGACTAGCGGGAGGGACAACTACGAGCAGTACTTC. It is translated as CAISEFRTSGRDNYEQYF. The chain combines TRBV10-3 with TRBJ2-7; TRBD2 matches 15 bases. J gave up 3 bases and V 1 base, and 7 bases lay outside the gene matches. The germline V gene has CDR1 ENHRY and CDR2 SYGVKD. This CDR3 comprises 18 residues.

The chain employs TRBV7-3 and TRBJ1-1; weak D call: TRBD1 (5 bases). V lost 2 bases and J 3 bases, leaving 10 bases between the germline ends. The CDR3 is made up of 14 amino acids. Looked up from germline, CDR1 is SGHTA and CDR2 is FQGTGA. CDR3 DNA sequence: TGTGCCAGCAGCTTAGGGGGAGGGGACACTGAAGCTTTCTTT. It specifies CASSLGGGDTEAFF. The variable domain in full, with the rest retrieved from reference TRBV7-3 and TRBJ1-1, is GAGVSQTPSNKVTEKGKYVELRCDPISGHTALYWYRQSLGQGPEFLIYFQGTGAADDSGLPNDRFFAVRPEGSVSTLKIQRTERGDSAVYLCASSLGGGDTEAFFGQGTRLTVV.

The chain links TRBV13 to TRBJ1-5; D is perhaps TRBD1 (5 bases). The CDR3 has 12 residues. CDR1 and CDR2 (germline): PRHDT, FYEKMQ (reference sequence). V shed 5 bases and J shed 8 bases, with 10 bases lying between them. The CDR3 is CASSPGGKPQHF. Written as DNA, the CDR3 is TGTGCCAGCAGCCCGGGGGGTAAGCCCCAGCATTTT.

The chain uses TRBV6-4 and TRBJ2-1; TRBD2 matches at 9 bases. The CDR3 length is 13 residues. CDR1 and CDR2 from the germline V gene are MRHNA and SNTAGT. V lost 5 bases, J lost 11 bases, and 7 bases stayed unmatched. The CDR3 region has the DNA TGTGCCAGCAGTCAAATTCTAGCGGGGAAGCAGTTCTTC. Translating gives CASSQILAGKQFF.

This clone was observed a single time. The genes are TRBV2 and TRBJ1-1, with D perhaps TRBD1 (6 bases). Looked up from germline, CDR1 is SNHLY and CDR2 is FYNNEI. V was clipped by 6 bases and J by 10 bases, with 15 bases between them. CDR3 length: 12 residues. CDR3 amino acids: CASSEYREGAFF. The DNA for the CDR3 is TGTGCCAGCAGCGAATACAGGGAGGGAGCTTTCTTT.

CDR3 loop: CASSRTGGSDEQYF. Written as DNA, the CDR3 is TGTGCCAGCAGCCGGACAGGGGGGTCAGACGAGCAGTACTTC. The chain uses TRBV6-4 and TRBJ2-7; 10 bases match TRBD1. Trimming removed 6 bases from V and 5 bases from J; junction bases left unmatched: 7. Germline CDR1 and CDR2: MRHNA and SNTAGT. CDR3 size: 14 residues.

In DNA, the CDR3 is TGCGCCAGCAGCTTGACGGTCAGGGGTGCATTCACCGGGGAGCTGTTTTTT. This translates into CASSLTVRGAFTGELFF. The V gene is TRBV5-1, the J gene TRBJ2-2, with D tentatively TRBD1 (6 bases). The length of the CDR3 is 17 residues. Germline V lookup: CDR1 SGHRS, CDR2 YFSETQ. Trimming took off 1 base at V and 4 bases at J, with 17 bases between the two ends.

This clone has only one observation. The chain joins TRBV5-1 to TRBJ2-5; the match to TRBD1 covers 10 bases. Trimming took 0 bases from V and 4 from J; bases not matched to a gene: 3. The CDR3 covers 15 residues. Per the germline V gene, CDR1 is SGHRS and CDR2 is YFSETQ. CDR3 sequence (DNA): TGCGCCAGCAGCTTGGGGGACAGGGGTGGAGAGACCCAGTACTTC. It is translated as CASSLGDRGGETQYF.

This chain joins TRBV28 and TRBJ1-1; D call uncertain. Trimming shortened V by 6 bases and J by 0 bases, and 23 bases separated the two germline ends. Germline values: CDR1 MDHEN, CDR2 SYDVKM. CDR3 length: 18 amino acids. In DNA, the CDR3 is TGTGCCAGCAGATCTAACTACCGACGGCAGACCATGAACACTGAAGCTTTCTTT. Translating it yields CASRSNYRRQTMNTEAFF. The full variable domain, rest sourced from reference TRBV28 and TRBJ1-1, is DVKVTQSSRYLVKRTGEKVFLECVQDMDHENMFWYRQDPGLGLRLIYFSYDVKMKEKGDIPEGYSVSREKKERFSLILESASTNQTSMYLCASRSNYRRQTMNTEAFFGQGTRLTVV.

In its sample, this clone was seen a few times. The junction does not match germline at one end; this may be a read error. This chain links TRBV7-9 with TRBJ1-5, with unresolved D. Germline loops: CDR1 SEHNR, CDR2 FQNEAQ (reference sequence). The CDR3 loop spans 12 amino acids. The CDR3 loop reads CSSSHTAGPQHF. CDR3 in DNA: TGTTCCAGCAGCCACACGGCGGGGCCCCAGCATTTT.

The gene calls are TRBV7-6 and TRBJ2-1, with 7 bases aligning to TRBD2. The germline CDR1 and CDR2 sequences are SGHVS and FNYEAQ. The CDR3 has 18 amino acids. J was trimmed by 2 bases and V by 1 base; bases with no gene match: 11. CDR3 sequence reads: CASSLEGLRGDAYNEQFF. As DNA, the CDR3 is TGTGCCAGCAGCTTAGAGGGGCTACGGGGGGACGCCTACAATGAGCAGTTCTTC.

This clone was found once. The chain couples TRBV5-1 to TRBJ2-5; 8 bases are a match to TRBD1. The J segment lost 3 bases and the V segment lost 1 base, leaving 5 bases of the junction unmatched. This CDR3 has 15 residues. From germline, CDR1 is SGHRS and CDR2 YFSETQ. The chain's CDR3 is CASSLSGGIKETQYF. The CDR3 region has the DNA TGCGCCAGCAGCTTGTCAGGGGGCATTAAAGAGACCCAGTACTTC. Variable domain in full (rest from reference TRBV5-1 and TRBJ2-5): KAGVTQTPRYLIKTRGQQVTLSCSPISGHRSVSWYQQTPGQGLQFLFEYFSETQRNKGNFPGRFSGRQFSNSRSEMNVSTLELGDSALYLCASSLSGGIKETQYFGPGTRLLVL.

V usage is TRBV7-9 and J usage is TRBJ2-2, with D tentatively TRBD2 (6 bases). The CDR3 has 15 amino acids. Deletions cut 5 bases from V and 2 bases from J, with 12 bases between. Germline V gene lookup returns CDR1 SEHNR and CDR2 FQNEAQ (reference sequence). This CDR3 reads CASSGRTPNTGELFF. In DNA, the CDR3 is TGTGCCAGCAGCGGGAGGACCCCTAACACCGGGGAGCTGTTTTTT.